What follows are 25 T cell receptor beta chains derived from one specimen sequenced in a study of molecular identifiers for immune sequencing clone quantification. TCRdb fed the PCR reads into MiXCR, producing one record per CDR3 protein. The sample has about 500,000 distinct CDR3 sequences; about a fifth are singletons. What was sequenced was naive CD8+ T cells from blood, with Jurkat cell RNA spiked in. Subset: FACS-sorted CD8+CD4-CCR7+CD45RA+ naive T cells. All receptors derive from a human donor in good health. Some libraries in this study had Jurkat cell RNA spiked in.

The table lists this clonotype with a few counts. V usage is TRBV7-6 and J usage is TRBJ2-7, with D possibly matching TRBD1 (6 bases). Germline CDR1 and CDR2: SGHVS and FNYEAQ. With 1 base removed from V and 5 bases from J, the gap between germline ends came to 15 bases. CDR3 length: 15 residues. CDR3 region: CASSLEARDIHEQYF. CDR3 DNA sequence: TGTGCCAGCAGCTTAGAGGCCCGGGACATCCACGAGCAGTACTTC.

This clonotype was counted a single time. CDR3 DNA: TGTGCCAGCAGTTACGACCCCATAGCATTCTCAGATACGCAGTATTTT. Encoded protein: CASSYDPIAFSDTQYF. The genes are TRBV6-2 or TRBV6-3 and TRBJ2-3; the D is unclear. V was pared by 2 bases and J by 4 bases, with 16 bases between. This CDR3 comprises 16 residues. CDR1 and CDR2 (germline): MNHEY, SVGEGT.

This clonotype was found a few times. The chain carries TRBV7-8 and TRBJ2-5; 9 bases agree with TRBD2. The germline V gene encodes CDR1 SGHVS and CDR2 FQNEAQ. The CDR3 length is 16 residues. J was trimmed by 1 base and V by 2 bases; bases with no gene match: 5. CDR3: CASSLLAGDSQETQYF. The DNA for the CDR3 is TGTGCCAGCAGCTTATTAGCGGGGGACTCCCAAGAGACCCAGTACTTC.

Remarks on this clonotype: A much larger clone is a single base away; this may be a read error. The genes are TRBV13 and TRBJ2-4, with D possibly matching TRBD1 (6 bases). Germline values: CDR1 PRHDT, CDR2 FYEKMQ (reference sequence). CDR3 length: 15 residues. V lost 2 bases and J 9 bases, leaving 17 bases between the germline ends. The CDR3: CASSLSQGPGSIQYF. In DNA form, the CDR3 reads TGTGCCAGCAGCTTAAGTCAGGGGCCGGGAAGCATTCAGTACTTC. Together with reference TRBV13 and TRBJ2-4, the CDR3 gives the full variable domain: AAGVIQSPRHLIKEKRETATLKCYPIPRHDTVYWYQQGPGQDPQFLISFYEKMQSDKGSIPDRFSAQQFSDYHSELNMSSLELGDSALYFCASSLSQGPGSIQYFGAGTRLSVL.

A remark on this clonotype: A clone one base away is much larger, so this may be a read error. The chain links TRBV15 to TRBJ1-1; no clear D gene. The CDR3 loop spans 14 amino acids. CDR1 and CDR2 (germline): LNHNV, YYDKDF (reference sequence). The CDR3 region is CATGREYSNTEAFF. The CDR3, as DNA: TGTGCCACCGGCAGAGAATATTCGAACACTGAAGCTTTCTTT.

This clonotype was seen ten or more times. The chain links TRBV28 to TRBJ1-5, with TRBD1 as a possible D gene (6 bases). Trimming took 5 bases from V and 0 from J, leaving 11 bases between them. CDR3 length: 15 residues. Per germline, CDR1 MDHEN and CDR2 SYDVKM. The CDR3 protein is CASSLRTASNQPQHF. The DNA for the CDR3 is TGTGCCAGCAGTCTAAGGACAGCTAGCAATCAGCCCCAGCATTTT.

There are many counts of this clonotype. This sequence joins TRBV12-3 or TRBV12-4 and TRBJ2-3, with TRBD1 matching over 8 bases. This CDR3 is built from 15 residues. J gave up 0 bases and V 6 bases, and 5 bases lay outside the gene matches. The CDR3 reads CASSLGQASTDTQYF. Written as DNA, the CDR3 is TGTGCCAGCAGCTTGGGACAGGCTAGCACAGATACGCAGTATTTT.

This clonotype showed up just a few times. The chain couples TRBV12-5 to TRBJ2-3; perhaps TRBD2 as D (5 bases). The CDR3 loop spans 14 amino acids. Germline CDR1 reads LGHNT; CDR2 reads FRNRAP. V was pared by 5 bases and J by 1 base, with 10 bases between. CDR3 sequence: CASGPGYGTDTQYF. As DNA, the CDR3 is TGTGCTAGTGGTCCGGGATATGGCACAGATACGCAGTATTTT.

This clonotype was seen a few times. This sequence joins TRBV7-6 and TRBJ1-1; no clear D. The length of the CDR3 is 14 residues. CDR1 and CDR2 (germline): SGHVS, FNYEAQ. V lost 1 base, J lost 4 bases, and 10 bases lay in between. The CDR3 here is CASSLDDESTEAFF. The CDR3 DNA reads TGTGCCAGCAGCTTAGACGACGAGAGCACTGAAGCTTTCTTT.

This clonotype came up many times. The chain combines TRBV12-3 or TRBV12-4 with TRBJ1-6; D call uncertain. This CDR3 is built from 12 residues. V was clipped by 6 bases and J by 9 bases, with 9 bases between them. The DNA for the CDR3 is TGTGCCAGCAGCCCTCTTGGTTCACCCCTCCACTTT. Its protein is CASSPLGSPLHF.

In this sample, this clonotype turned up many times. V and J are TRBV6-5 and TRBJ1-1; no clear D gene. Trimming took 6 bases from V and 4 from J, leaving 30 bases between them. Germline V gene lookup returns CDR1 MNHEY and CDR2 SVGAGI. This CDR3 contains 19 residues. The CDR3 spells CASSTLLRQPPSYGTEAFF. CDR3 coding DNA: TGTGCCAGCAGCACATTATTGAGGCAGCCCCCTTCTTATGGCACTGAAGCTTTCTTT.

With respect to this clonotype: This clone may be a read error of a much larger clone one base away. The rearrangement uses TRBV29-1 and TRBJ2-2, with 7 nucleotides matching TRBD1. This CDR3 is built from 15 residues. Germline CDR1 is SQVTM and CDR2 is ANQGSEA. The V and J ends lost 6 bases and 1 base, in that order; junction bases with no gene match: 8. The CDR3 coding sequence is TGCAGCGTGACCCGACAGGGTATGAACACCGGGGAGCTGTTTTTT. As protein: CSVTRQGMNTGELFF.

Regarding this clonotype: A much larger clone differs from this one at a single base, so this may be a read error. The chain uses TRBV5-3 and TRBJ2-2, with 9 bases identical to TRBD1. TRBV5-3 is given ORF status, its function remaining uncertain. Trimming cost V 8 bases and J 1 base; bases outside gene matches: 12. The CDR3 extends over 17 amino acids. CDR3 nucleotide sequence: TGTGCCAGCAGATCGGCGGAGGGACAGGGGAACACCGGGGAGCTGTTTTTT. Protein product: CASRSAEGQGNTGELFF.

The chain combines TRBV7-9 with TRBJ2-1; 9 bases agree with TRBD2. Trimming took 5 bases from V and 7 from J; bases not matched to a gene: 15. Per the germline V gene, CDR1 is SEHNR and CDR2 is FQNEAQ (reference sequence). This CDR3 spans 17 amino acids. The DNA of the CDR3 is TGTGCCAGCAGCCATAGCGGTGGCGGGAGGGCCGCTAATGAGCAGTTCTTC. Protein product: CASSHSGGGRAANEQFF.

As concerns this clonotype: This clone may be a read error of a much larger clone one base away. The chain employs TRBV29-1 and TRBJ2-7, with 7 bases aligning to TRBD1. CDR3 length equals 13 residues. CDR1 and CDR2 from the germline V gene are SQVTM and ANQGSEA. V shed 6 bases, J shed 2 bases, and the junction held 7 bases outside the gene matches. As DNA, the CDR3 is TGCAGCGTCCGGGACAGTTACCCCTACGAGCAGTACTTC. The encoded protein is CSVRDSYPYEQYF.

This clonotype was recorded at least ten times. This chain uses TRBV19 with TRBJ2-3; no clear D gene. Looked up from germline, CDR1 is LNHDA and CDR2 is SQIVND (reference sequence). The germline V and J ends were trimmed by 6 bases and 3 bases, with 16 bases remaining between them. This CDR3 is 15 amino acids long. CDR3 sequence: CASRTAHYATDTQYF. CDR3 bases: TGTGCCAGTAGAACGGCCCACTACGCGACAGATACGCAGTATTTT.

This clonotype was seen repeatedly, ten times or more. The V gene is TRBV27, the J gene TRBJ1-4, with unresolved D. The ends were cut back, 6 bases at V and 0 bases at J, with 14 bases in the middle. Germline V gene sequence: CDR1 MNHEY, CDR2 SMNVEV (reference sequence). The CDR3 covers 16 residues. CDR3: CASRILTAATNEKLFF. The CDR3 DNA reads as TGTGCCAGCAGGATACTAACAGCAGCAACTAATGAAAAACTGTTTTTT.

This clonotype has ten or more counts. V usage is TRBV20-1 and J usage is TRBJ2-3; 7 bases are shared with TRBD2. The CDR3 is 14 amino acids. CDR1 DFQATT and CDR2 SNEGSKA come from the germline V gene (reference sequence). The V and J ends lost 5 bases and 4 bases, in that order; junction bases with no gene match: 9. CDR3 region: CSASGTTEADTQYF. The CDR3, as DNA: TGCAGTGCTTCCGGGACTACAGAGGCAGATACGCAGTATTTT.

This rearrangement joins TRBV7-6 to TRBJ1-1, with a weak D call TRBD1 (6 bases). This CDR3 has 14 amino acids. V gave up 5 bases and J gave up 1 base, with 11 bases separating them. Germline V CDR1 and CDR2: SGHVS, FNYEAQ. The CDR3 DNA reads TGTGCCAGCAGCATCCGGGACACGAACACTGAAGCTTTCTTT. Its translation: CASSIRDTNTEAFF.

The chain recombines TRBV5-6 with TRBJ2-3; 10 bases fit TRBD1. This CDR3 is 12 amino acids long. V was clipped by 6 bases and J by 10 bases; unmatched bases: 5. The germline gives CDR1 SGHDT, CDR2 YYEEEE. The CDR3 loop reads CASTAGTGAQYF. In DNA, the CDR3 is TGTGCCAGCACCGCGGGGACAGGGGCGCAGTATTTT.

This clonotype turned up a few times. The chain is built from TRBV27 and TRBJ2-7, with a tentative D call TRBD2 (6 bases). CDR1 MNHEY and CDR2 SMNVEV come from the germline V gene (reference sequence). The CDR3 extends over 18 amino acids. Trimming took 5 bases from V and 3 from J, leaving 26 bases between them. CDR3 coding DNA: TGTGCCAGCAGTCCCCTGGTACGCAGCCGGGAGACGAACTACGAGCAGTACTTC. This encodes CASSPLVRSRETNYEQYF.

The chain recombines TRBV27 with TRBJ2-7; D not resolved. Germline V gene data show CDR1 as MNHEY and CDR2 as SMNVEV (reference sequence). The CDR3 runs 13 residues. Trimming removed 6 bases at V and 4 bases at J, with 13 bases between. CDR3 DNA sequence: TGTGCCAGCAGCCCATTTGGTGGTTACGAGCAGTACTTC. Its protein is CASSPFGGYEQYF.

This clonotype was found a few times. One junction end disagrees with the germline gene, perhaps due to a read error. The rearrangement joins TRBV4-1 to TRBJ2-7, with 7 bases fitting TRBD1. Germline V CDR1 and CDR2: MGHRA, YSYEKL. The CDR3 totals 14 residues. The DNA for the CDR3 is TGCGCCAGCAGCCGATCCAGGGGGTCCGACGAGCGGTACTTC. This encodes CASSRSRGSDERYF.

J is TRBJ2-2 and V is TRBV3-1; 11 bases agree with TRBD1. Germline V gives CDR1 LGHDT, CDR2 YNNKEL (reference sequence). Trimming removed 4 bases from V and 4 bases from J; junction bases left unmatched: 8. This CDR3 contains 17 residues. This chain's CDR3 is CASSLGTGGMSTGELFF. CDR3 DNA: TGTGCCAGCAGCCTTGGGACAGGGGGTATGAGCACCGGGGAGCTGTTTTTT.

The V gene is TRBV27, the J gene TRBJ2-3; tentative D call: TRBD1 (5 bases). CDR1 and CDR2 from the germline V gene are MNHEY and SMNVEV (reference sequence). V was cut by 10 bases and J by 6 bases, with 14 bases left in between. This CDR3 contains 12 residues. The CDR3 here is CAMKWGQDTQYF. In DNA form, the CDR3 reads TGTGCCATGAAGTGGGGCCAGGATACGCAGTATTTT.